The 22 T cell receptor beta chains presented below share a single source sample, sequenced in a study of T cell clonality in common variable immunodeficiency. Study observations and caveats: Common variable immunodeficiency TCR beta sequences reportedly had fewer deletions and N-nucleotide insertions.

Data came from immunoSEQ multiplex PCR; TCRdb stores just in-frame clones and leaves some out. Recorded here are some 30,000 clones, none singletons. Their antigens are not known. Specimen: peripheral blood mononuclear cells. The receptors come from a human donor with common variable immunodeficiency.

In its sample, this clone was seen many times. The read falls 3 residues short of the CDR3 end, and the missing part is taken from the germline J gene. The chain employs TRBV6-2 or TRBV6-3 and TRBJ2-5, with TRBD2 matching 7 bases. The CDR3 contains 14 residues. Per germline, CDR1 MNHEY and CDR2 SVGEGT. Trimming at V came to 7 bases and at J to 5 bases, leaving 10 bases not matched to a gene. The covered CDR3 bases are TGTGCCAGCACATGGACTAGGTTCGGGGAGACC. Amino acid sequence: CASTWTRFGET. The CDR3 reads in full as CASTWTRFGETQYF.

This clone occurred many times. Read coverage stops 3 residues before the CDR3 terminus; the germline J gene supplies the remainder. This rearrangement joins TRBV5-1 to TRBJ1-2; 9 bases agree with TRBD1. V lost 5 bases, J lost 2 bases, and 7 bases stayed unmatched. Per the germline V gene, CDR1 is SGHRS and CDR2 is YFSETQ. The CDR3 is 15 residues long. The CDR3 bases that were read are TGCGCCAGCAGATCGACCGGACAGGGGAACTATGGC. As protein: CASRSTGQGNYG. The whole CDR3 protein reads CASRSTGQGNYGYTF.

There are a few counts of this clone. The CDR3 here is CASSLSLGGQTEAFF. CDR3 bases read: TGTGCCAGCAGCCTCTCGTTGGGGGGGCAGACTGAA. V gene TRBV7-2 combines with J gene TRBJ1-1; D perhaps matches TRBD1 (6 bases). The read stops 3 residues short of the end of the CDR3; the missing end is completed from the germline J gene. Trimming took 5 bases from V and 5 from J, leaving 18 bases between them. Germline values: CDR1 SGHTA, CDR2 FQGNSA. This CDR3 has 15 residues. Complete variable domain (other parts from reference TRBV7-2 and TRBJ1-1): GAGVSQSPSNKVTEKGKDVELRCDPISGHTALYWYRQSLGQGLEFLIYFQGNSAPDKSGLPSDRFSAERTGGSVSTLTIQRTQQEDSAVYLCASSLSLGGQTEAFFGQGTRLTVV.

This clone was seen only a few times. CDR3 DNA (partial): TGTGCCAGCAGCCCTGAACAGGGGAGGAACTATGGC. The encoded protein is CASSPEQGRNYG. The CDR3 in its entirety is CASSPEQGRNYGYTF. V usage is TRBV7-2 and J usage is TRBJ1-2; TRBD1 aligns across 7 bases. The read terminates 3 residues before the CDR3 end, so the remaining end is supplied by the germline J gene. Germline V gene lookup returns CDR1 SGHTA and CDR2 FQGNSA. V trimming: 5 bases; J trimming: 2 bases; junction bases outside the gene matches: 8. The CDR3 loop spans 15 amino acids. Supplemented by reference TRBV7-2 and TRBJ1-2, the full variable domain reads GAGVSQSPSNKVTEKGKDVELRCDPISGHTALYWYRQSLGQGLEFLIYFQGNSAPDKSGLPSDRFSAERTGGSVSTLTIQRTQQEDSAVYLCASSPEQGRNYGYTFGSGTRLTVV.

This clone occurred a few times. The sequenced CDR3 bases are TGTGCCTGGAGTGGAACACAGGGAGCGGGCAATCAGCCC. It codes for CAWSGTQGAGNQP. From start to end, the CDR3 is CAWSGTQGAGNQPQHF. The V gene is TRBV30, the J gene TRBJ1-5; a possible D gene is TRBD1 (6 bases). The read halts 3 residues ahead of the CDR3 end, with the missing end drawn from the germline J gene. Germline CDR1 GTSNPN, CDR2 SVGIG (reference sequence). The CDR3 is 16 residues long. The V end lost 1 base, the J end lost 2 bases, and 15 bases lay between the germline ends.

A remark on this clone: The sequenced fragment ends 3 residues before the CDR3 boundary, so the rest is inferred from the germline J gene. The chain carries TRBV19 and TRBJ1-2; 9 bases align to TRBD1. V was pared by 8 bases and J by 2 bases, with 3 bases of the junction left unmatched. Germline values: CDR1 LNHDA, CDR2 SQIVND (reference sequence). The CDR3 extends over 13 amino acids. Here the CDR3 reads CASGTGTNYGYTF. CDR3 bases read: TGTGCCAGTGGGACAGGGACAAACTATGGC.

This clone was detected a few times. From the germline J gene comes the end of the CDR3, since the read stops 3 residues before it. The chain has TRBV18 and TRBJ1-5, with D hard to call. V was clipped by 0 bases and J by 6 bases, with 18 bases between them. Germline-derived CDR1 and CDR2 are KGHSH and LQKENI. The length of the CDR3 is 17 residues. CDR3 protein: CASSPPYGQHKRQPQHF. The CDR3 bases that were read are TGTGCCAGCTCACCACCGTATGGGCAACACAAACGTCAGCCC.

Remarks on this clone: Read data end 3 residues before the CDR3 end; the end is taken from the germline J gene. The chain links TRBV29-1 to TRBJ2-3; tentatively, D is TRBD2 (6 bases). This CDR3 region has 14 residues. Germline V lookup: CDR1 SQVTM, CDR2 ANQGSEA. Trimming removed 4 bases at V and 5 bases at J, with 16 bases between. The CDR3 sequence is CSVAGGASGDTQYF. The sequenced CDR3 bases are TGCAGCGTTGCCGGCGGGGCCTCGGGAGATACG.

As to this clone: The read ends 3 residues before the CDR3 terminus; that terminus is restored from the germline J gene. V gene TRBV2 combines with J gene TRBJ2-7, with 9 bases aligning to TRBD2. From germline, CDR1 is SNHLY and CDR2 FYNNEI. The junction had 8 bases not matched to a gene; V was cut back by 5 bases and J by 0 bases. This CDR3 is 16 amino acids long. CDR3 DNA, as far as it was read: TGTGCCAGCAGTTCCGGGACTAGCACACCCTCCTACGAG. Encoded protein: CASSSGTSTPSYE. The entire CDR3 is CASSSGTSTPSYEQYF.

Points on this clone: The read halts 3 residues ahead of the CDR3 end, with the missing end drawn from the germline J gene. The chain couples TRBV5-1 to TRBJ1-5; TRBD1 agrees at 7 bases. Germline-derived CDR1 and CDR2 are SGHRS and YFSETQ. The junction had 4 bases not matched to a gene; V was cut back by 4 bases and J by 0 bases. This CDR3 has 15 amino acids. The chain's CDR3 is CASSHTGDSNQPQHF. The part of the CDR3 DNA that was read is TGCGCCAGCAGCCATACAGGGGATAGCAATCAGCCC.

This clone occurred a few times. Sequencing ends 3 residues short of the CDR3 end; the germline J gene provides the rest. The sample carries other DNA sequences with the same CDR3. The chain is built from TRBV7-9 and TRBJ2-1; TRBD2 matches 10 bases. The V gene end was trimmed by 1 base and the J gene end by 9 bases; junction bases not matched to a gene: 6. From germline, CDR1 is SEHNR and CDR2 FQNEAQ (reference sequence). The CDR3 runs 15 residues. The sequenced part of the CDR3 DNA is TGTGCCAGCAGCTTAGGCCTGAGCGGGGGGGGTGAG. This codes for CASSLGLSGGGE. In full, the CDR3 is CASSLGLSGGGEQFF.

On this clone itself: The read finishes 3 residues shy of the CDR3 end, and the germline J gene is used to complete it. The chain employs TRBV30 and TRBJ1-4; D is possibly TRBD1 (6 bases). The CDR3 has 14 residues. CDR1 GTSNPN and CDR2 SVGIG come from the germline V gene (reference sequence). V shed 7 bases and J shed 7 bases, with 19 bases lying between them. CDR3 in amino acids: CALDTGQFLEKLFF. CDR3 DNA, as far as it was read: TGTGCCTTAGATACCGGACAGTTTCTTGAAAAA.

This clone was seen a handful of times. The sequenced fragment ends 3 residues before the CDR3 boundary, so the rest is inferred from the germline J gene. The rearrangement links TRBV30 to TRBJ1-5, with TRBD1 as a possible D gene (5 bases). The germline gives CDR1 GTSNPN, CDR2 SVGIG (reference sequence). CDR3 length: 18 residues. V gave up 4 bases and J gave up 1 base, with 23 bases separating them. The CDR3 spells CAWTNHLGGSPSNQPQHF. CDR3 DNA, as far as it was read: TGTGCCTGGACCAATCATCTCGGGGGGTCCCCGAGCAATCAGCCC. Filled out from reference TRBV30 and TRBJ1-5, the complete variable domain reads SQTIHQWPATLVQPVGSPLSLECTVEGTSNPNLYWYRQAAGRGLQLLFYSVGIGQISSEVPQNLSASRPQDRQFILSSKKLLLSDSGFYLCAWTNHLGGSPSNQPQHFGDGTRLSIL.

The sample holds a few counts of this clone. CDR3 DNA, as far as it was read: TGTGCCAGCAGCCCGGGGGGGATAACTGAA. Translated, it gives CASSPGGITE. The full CDR3 reads CASSPGGITEAFF. The rearrangement uses TRBV11-2 and TRBJ1-1; maybe TRBD1 (5 bases). The sequenced fragment ends 3 residues before the CDR3 boundary, so the rest is inferred from the germline J gene. V was clipped by 5 bases and J by 5 bases, with 12 bases between them. The germline V gene has CDR1 SGHAT and CDR2 FQNNGV. The CDR3 is 13 amino acids.

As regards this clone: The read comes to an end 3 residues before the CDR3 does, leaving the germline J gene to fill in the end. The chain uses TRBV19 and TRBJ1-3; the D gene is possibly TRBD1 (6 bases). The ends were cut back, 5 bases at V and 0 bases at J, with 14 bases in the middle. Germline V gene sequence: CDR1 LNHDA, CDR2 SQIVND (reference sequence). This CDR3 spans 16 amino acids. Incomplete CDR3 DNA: TGTGCCAGTAGTCTCGTCGGGGGGCTCTCTGGAAACACC. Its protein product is CASSLVGGLSGNT. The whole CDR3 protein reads CASSLVGGLSGNTIYF.

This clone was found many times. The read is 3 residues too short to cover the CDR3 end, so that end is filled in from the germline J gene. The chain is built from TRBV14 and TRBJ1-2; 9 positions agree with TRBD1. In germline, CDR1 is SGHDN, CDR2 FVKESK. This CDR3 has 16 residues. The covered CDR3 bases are TGTGCCAGCAGCCAGTTTCGAACAGGGGGCGCGGAAGGC. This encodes CASSQFRTGGAEG. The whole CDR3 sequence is CASSQFRTGGAEGYTF.

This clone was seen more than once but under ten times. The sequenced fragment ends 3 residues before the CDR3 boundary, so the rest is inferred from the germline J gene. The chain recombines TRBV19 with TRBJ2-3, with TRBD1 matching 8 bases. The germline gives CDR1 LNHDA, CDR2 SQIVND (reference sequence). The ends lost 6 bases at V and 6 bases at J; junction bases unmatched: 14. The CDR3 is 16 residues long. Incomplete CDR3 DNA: TGTGCCAGTAGCTACACGACAGGGGACGTATCCGATACG. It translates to CASSYTTGDVSDT. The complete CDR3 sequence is CASSYTTGDVSDTQYF.

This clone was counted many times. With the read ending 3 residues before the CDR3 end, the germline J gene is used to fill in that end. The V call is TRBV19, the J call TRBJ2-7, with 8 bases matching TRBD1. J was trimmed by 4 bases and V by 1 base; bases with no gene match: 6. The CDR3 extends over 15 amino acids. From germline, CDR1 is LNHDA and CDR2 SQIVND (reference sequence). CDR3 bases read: TGTGCCAGTAGTATAGCAGGGACAGGTTCTTACGAG. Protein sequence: CASSIAGTGSYE. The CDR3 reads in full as CASSIAGTGSYEQYF.

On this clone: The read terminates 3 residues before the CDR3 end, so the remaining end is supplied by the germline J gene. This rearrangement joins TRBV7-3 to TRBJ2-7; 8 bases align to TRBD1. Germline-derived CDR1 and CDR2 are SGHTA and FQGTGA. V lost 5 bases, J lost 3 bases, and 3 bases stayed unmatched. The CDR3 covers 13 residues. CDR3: CASSPGQGYEQYF. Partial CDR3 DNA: TGTGCCAGCAGCCCCGGACAGGGCTACGAG.

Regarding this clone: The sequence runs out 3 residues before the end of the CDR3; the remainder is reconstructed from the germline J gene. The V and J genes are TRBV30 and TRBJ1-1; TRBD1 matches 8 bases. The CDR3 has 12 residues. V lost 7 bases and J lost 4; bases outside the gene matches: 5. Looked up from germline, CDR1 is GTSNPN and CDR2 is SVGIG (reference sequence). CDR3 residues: CALTGVGTEAFF. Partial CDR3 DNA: TGTGCCTTGACAGGGGTAGGCACTGAA. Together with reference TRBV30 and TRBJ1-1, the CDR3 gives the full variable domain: SQTIHQWPATLVQPVGSPLSLECTVEGTSNPNLYWYRQAAGRGLQLLFYSVGIGQISSEVPQNLSASRPQDRQFILSSKKLLLSDSGFYLCALTGVGTEAFFGQGTRLTVV.

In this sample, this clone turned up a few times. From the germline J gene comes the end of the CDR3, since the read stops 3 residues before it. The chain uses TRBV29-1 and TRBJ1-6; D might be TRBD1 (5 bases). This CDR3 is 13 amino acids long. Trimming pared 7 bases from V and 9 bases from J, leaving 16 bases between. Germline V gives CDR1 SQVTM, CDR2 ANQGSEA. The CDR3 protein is CSAGMGGSSPLHF. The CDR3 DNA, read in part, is TGCAGCGCTGGGATGGGGGGAAGTTCACCC.

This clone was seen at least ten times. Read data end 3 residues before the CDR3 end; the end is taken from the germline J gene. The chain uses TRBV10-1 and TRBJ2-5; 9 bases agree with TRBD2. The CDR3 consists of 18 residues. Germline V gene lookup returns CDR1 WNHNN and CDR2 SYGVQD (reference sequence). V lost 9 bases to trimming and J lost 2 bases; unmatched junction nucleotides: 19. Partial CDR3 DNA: TGCGCCAGTACTTACAACCGCGGGGGGGATTTAAGTCAAGAGACC. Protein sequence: CASTYNRGGDLSQET. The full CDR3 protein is CASTYNRGGDLSQETQYF.